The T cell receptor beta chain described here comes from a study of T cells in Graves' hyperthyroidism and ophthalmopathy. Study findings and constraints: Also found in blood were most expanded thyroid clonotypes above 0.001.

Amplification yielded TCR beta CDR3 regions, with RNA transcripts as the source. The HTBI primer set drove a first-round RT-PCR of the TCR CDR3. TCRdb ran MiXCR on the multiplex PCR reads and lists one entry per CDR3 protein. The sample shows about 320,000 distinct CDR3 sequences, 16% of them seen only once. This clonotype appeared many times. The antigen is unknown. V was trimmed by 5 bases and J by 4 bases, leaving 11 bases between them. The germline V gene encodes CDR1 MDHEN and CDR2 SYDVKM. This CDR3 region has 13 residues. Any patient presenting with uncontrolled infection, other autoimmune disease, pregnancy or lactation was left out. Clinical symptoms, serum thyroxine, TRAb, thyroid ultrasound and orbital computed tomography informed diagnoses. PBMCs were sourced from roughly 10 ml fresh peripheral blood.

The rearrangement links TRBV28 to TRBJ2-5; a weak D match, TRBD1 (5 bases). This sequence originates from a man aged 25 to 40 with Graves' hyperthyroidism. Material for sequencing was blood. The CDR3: CASSDVTGETQYF. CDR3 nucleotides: TGTGCCAGCAGTGACGTAACAGGAGAGACCCAGTACTTC.